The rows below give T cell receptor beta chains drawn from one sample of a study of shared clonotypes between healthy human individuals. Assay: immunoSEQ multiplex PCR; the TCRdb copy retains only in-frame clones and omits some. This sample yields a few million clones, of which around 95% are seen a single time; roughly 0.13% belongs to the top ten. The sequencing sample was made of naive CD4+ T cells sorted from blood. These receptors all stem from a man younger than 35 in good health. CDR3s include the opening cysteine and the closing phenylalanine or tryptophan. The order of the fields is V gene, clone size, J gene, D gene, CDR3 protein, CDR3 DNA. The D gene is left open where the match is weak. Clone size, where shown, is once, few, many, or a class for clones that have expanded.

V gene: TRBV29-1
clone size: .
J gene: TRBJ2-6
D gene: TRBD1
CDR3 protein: CSVESRTGRENSGANVLTF
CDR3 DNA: TGCAGCGTTGAATCGCGGACAGGGCGGGAAAACTCTGGGGCCAACGTCCTGACTTTC

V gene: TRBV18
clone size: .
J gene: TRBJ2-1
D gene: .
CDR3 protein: CASSPQRGNNEQFF
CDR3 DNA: TGTGCCAGCTCACCCCAAAGGGGGAACAATGAGCAGTTCTTC

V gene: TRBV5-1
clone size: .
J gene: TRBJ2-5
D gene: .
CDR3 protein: CASSLVAGNKETQYF
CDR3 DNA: TGCGCCAGCAGCTTGGTTGCAGGGAACAAAGAGACCCAGTACTTC

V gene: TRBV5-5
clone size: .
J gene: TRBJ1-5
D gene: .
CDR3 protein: CASSLEASNQPQHF
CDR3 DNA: TGTGCCAGCAGCCTAGAGGCTTCCAATCAGCCCCAGCATTTT

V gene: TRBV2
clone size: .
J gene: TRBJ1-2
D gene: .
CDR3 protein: CASRGGGIANYGYTF
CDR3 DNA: TGTGCCAGCAGAGGGGGGGGAATAGCTAACTATGGCTACACCTTC

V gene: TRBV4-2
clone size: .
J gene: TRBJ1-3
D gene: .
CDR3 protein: CASSQAPRGGTSGNTIYF
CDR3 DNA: TGTGCCAGCAGCCAAGCCCCCAGAGGGGGAACTTCTGGAAACACCATATATTTT

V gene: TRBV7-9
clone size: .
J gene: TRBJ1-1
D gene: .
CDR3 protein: CASSLEGTVNTEAFF
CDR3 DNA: TGTGCCAGCAGCTTAGAAGGGACGGTGAACACTGAAGCTTTCTTT

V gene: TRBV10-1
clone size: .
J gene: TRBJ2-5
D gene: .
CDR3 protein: CASTSGTLQETQYF
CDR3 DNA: TGCGCCAGCACCTCCGGGACCCTTCAAGAGACCCAGTACTTC

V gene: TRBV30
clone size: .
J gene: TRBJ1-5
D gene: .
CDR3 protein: CAWSVGQGNQPQHF
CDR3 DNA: TGTGCCTGGAGTGTAGGCCAGGGAAATCAGCCCCAGCATTTT

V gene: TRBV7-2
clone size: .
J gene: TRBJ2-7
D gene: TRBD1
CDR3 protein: CASSSVPDRYEQYF
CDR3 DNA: TGTGCCAGCAGCTCCGTCCCGGACAGGTACGAGCAGTACTTC

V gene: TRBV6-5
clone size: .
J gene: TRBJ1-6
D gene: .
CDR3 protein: CASSSGPNSPLHF
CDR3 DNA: TGTGCCAGCAGTTCCGGACCCAATTCACCCCTCCACTTT

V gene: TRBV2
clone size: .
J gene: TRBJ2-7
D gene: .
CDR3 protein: CASKEERQYF
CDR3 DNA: TGTGCCAGCAAGGAGGAGAGGCAGTACTTC

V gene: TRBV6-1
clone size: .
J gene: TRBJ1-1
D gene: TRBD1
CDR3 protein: CASRETGIAWTEAFF
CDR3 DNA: TGTGCCAGCAGAGAGACAGGGATCGCTTGGACTGAAGCTTTCTTT

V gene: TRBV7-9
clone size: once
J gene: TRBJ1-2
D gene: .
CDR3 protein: CASSHTRQVAPGYGYTF
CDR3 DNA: TGTGCCAGCAGCCATACTAGACAGGTGGCCCCGGGGTATGGCTACACCTTC

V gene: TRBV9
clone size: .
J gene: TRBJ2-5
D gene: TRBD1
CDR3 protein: CASSPRTGSETQYF
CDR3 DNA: TGTGCCAGCAGCCCTCGGACAGGCAGTGAGACCCAGTACTTC

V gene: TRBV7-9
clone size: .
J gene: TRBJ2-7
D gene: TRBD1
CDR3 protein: CASSLGQGAGEQYF
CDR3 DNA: TGTGCCAGCAGCTTAGGGCAGGGGGCGGGGGAGCAGTACTTC

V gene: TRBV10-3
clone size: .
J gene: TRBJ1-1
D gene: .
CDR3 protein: CAISESRGRETEAFF
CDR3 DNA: TGTGCCATCAGTGAGTCTCGGGGAAGGGAGACTGAAGCTTTCTTT

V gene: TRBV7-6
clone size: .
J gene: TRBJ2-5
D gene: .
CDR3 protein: CASSLARPEYQETQYF
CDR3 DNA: TGTGCCAGCAGCTTAGCGCGGCCAGAGTACCAAGAGACCCAGTACTTC

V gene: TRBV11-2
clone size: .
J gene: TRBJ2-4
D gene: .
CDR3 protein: CASSSRQGGNIQYF
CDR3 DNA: TGTGCCAGCAGCTCTAGACAGGGAGGGAACATTCAGTACTTC

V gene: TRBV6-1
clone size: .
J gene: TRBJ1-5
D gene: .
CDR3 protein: CASSEAWGSTVRPQHF
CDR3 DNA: TGTGCCAGCAGTGAAGCGTGGGGCTCCACGGTGAGGCCCCAGCATTTT

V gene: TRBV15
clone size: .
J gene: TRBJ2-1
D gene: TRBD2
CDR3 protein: CATSPPLAGANEQFF
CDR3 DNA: TGTGCCACCAGTCCCCCACTAGCGGGGGCGAATGAGCAGTTCTTC

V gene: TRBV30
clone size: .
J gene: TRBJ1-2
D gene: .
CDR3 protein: CAWRARTRGYGYTF
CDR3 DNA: TGTGCCTGGCGGGCTAGGACCCGCGGCTATGGCTACACCTTC

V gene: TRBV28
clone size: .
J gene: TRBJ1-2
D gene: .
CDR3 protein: CASEAQTNYGYTF
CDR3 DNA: TGTGCCAGCGAGGCCCAGACTAACTATGGCTACACCTTC

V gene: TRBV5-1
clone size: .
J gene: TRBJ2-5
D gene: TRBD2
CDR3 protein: CASSPRGSPQETQYF
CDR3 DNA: TGCGCCAGCAGCCCGCGGGGGTCCCCTCAAGAGACCCAGTACTTC

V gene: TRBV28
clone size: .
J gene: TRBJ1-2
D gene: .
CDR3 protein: CASSSLNGGVGYGYTF
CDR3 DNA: TGTGCCAGCAGTTCTCTGAACGGTGGGGTGGGATATGGCTACACCTTC

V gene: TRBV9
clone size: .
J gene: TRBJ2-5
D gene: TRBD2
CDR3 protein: CASSVGERGGQETQYF
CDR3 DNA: TGTGCCAGCAGCGTAGGGGAGCGGGGGGGCCAAGAGACCCAGTACTTC

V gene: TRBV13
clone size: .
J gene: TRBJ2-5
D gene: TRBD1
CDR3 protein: CASSPKGTGLIQTQYF
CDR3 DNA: TGTGCCAGCAGCCCAAAAGGGACAGGGTTGATTCAGACCCAGTACTTC

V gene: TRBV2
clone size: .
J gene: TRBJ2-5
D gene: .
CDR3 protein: CASSVKTQYF
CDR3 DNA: TGTGCCAGCAGTGTGAAGACCCAGTACTTC

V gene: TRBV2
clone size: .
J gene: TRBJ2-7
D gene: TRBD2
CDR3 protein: CASGQGLAGTYEQYF
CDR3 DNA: TGTGCCAGCGGCCAAGGACTAGCGGGGACCTACGAGCAGTACTTC

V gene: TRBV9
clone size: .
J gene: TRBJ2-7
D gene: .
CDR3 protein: CASSVALASVNEQYF
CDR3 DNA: TGTGCCAGCAGCGTAGCTTTGGCTAGCGTCAACGAGCAGTACTTC

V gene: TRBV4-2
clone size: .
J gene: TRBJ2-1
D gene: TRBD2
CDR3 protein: CASSQGDSGGAPDEQFF
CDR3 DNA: TGTGCCAGCAGCCAAGGCGATAGCGGGGGGGCTCCCGATGAGCAGTTCTTC